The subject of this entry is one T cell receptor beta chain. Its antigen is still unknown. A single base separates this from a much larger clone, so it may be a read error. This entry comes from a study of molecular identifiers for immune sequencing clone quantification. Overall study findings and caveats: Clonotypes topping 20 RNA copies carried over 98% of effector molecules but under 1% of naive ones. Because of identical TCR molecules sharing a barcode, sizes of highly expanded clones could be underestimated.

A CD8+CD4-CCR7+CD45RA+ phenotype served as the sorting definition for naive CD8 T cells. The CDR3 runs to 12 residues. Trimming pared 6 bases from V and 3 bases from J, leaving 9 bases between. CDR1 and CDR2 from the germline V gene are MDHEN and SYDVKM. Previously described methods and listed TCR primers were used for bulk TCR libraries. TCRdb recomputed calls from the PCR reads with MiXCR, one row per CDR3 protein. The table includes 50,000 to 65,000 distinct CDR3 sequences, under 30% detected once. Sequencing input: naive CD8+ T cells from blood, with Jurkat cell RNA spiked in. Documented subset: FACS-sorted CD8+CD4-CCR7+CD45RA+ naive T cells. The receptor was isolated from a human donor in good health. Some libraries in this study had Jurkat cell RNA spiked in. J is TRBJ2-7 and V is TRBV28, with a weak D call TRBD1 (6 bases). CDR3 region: CASSNRVYEQYF. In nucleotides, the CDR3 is TGTGCCAGCAGCAACAGGGTCTACGAGCAGTACTTC.